This TCR beta chain appears in the sequencing data of a study of blood T cells in healthy people across ages. This clonotype was counted only a few times. The antigen remains undetermined. The sample, approximately 10 milliliters of peripheral blood, was drawn from each donor. Points from the study as a whole: Long-lived donors carried more naive CD4+ cells and greater diversity than aged donors.

From germline, CDR1 is DFQATT and CDR2 SNEGSKA (reference sequence). The CDR3 is made up of 8 amino acids. It was with a sample-barcoded 5' primer and a J-beta primer mix that a second PCR of roughly 7 to 12 cycles was run. Every individual sample yielded 2.5 million or more paired-end reads (each containing CDR3). Each CDR3 protein is one row after TCRdb ran MiXCR on the 5' RACE reads. This table has about 810,000 distinct CDR3 sequences, roughly 40% appearing once. The sequencing input was blood. The receptor was isolated from a man between 18 and 35 years old in good health. This sequence joins TRBV20-1 and TRBJ1-1; no definite D call. The CDR3 bases are TGCGCGGTAACTGAAGCTTTCTTT. Translated, it gives CAVTEAFF.